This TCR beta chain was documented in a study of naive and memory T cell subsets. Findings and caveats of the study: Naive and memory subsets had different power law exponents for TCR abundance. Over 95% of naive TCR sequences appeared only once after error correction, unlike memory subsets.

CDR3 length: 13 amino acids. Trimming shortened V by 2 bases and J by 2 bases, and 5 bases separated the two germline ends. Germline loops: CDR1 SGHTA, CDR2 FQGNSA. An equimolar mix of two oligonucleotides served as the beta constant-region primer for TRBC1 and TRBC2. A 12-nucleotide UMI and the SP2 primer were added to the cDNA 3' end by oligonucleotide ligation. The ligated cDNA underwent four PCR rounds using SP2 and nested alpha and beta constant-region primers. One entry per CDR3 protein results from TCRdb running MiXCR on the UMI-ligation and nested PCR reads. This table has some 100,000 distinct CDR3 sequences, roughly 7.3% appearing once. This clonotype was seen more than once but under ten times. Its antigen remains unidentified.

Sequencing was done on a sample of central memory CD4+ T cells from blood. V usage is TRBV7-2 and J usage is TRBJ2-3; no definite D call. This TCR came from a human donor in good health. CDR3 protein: CASSLRPTDTQYF. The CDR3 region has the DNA TGTGCCAGCAGCTTAAGACCCACAGATACGCAGTATTTT.